This T cell receptor (beta chain) came from a study of blood T cell repertoires in COVID-19. The method was immunoSEQ multiplex PCR; TCRdb's version includes in-frame clones alone and lacks a portion of them. The sample has some 200,000 clones, more than 80% seen once. This CDR3 region has 13 residues. Germline V CDR1 and CDR2: SEHNR, FQNEAQ (reference sequence). Deletions cut 7 bases from V and 6 bases from J, with 10 bases between. The sample was PBMCs or T cells enriched from blood (not recorded which). V and J are TRBV7-9 and TRBJ1-6; D gene uncertain. The sequence came from a middle-aged man who had recovered from COVID-19. CDR3 sequence reads: CASTPEGNSPLHF. CDR3 nucleotide sequence: TGTGCCAGCACCCCAGAGGGTAATTCACCCCTCCACTTT.